This T cell receptor beta chain was obtained from a study of blood T cell repertoires in COVID-19. Background on the study: T cells, B-cell-depleted T cells, or PBMCs provided the cDNA or gDNA that served as material.

Data came from immunoSEQ multiplex PCR; TCRdb stores just in-frame clones and leaves some out. The sample consists of 300,000 to 400,000 clones, less than 85% of them appearing once. This CDR3 comprises 16 residues. Trimming took 2 bases from V and 0 from J, leaving 12 bases between them. The germline CDR1 and CDR2 sequences are SGHNT and YYREEE (reference sequence). People in the exposed group encountered a COVID-19 case within 2 weeks before entering the study. What was sequenced was PBMCs or T cells enriched from blood (not recorded which). This receptor was identified in a woman in her twenties or thirties who had been exposed to COVID-19. V and J are TRBV5-4 and TRBJ1-3; D is undetermined. The CDR3 spells CASSLFGRNSGNTIYF. CDR3 sequence (DNA): TGTGCCAGCAGCTTATTCGGCAGGAACTCTGGAAACACCATATATTTT.